Listed below are T cell receptor beta chains from one sample, sequenced in a study of T cell changes during pregnancy in multiple sclerosis. Profiled with immunoSEQ multiplex PCR; TCRdb holds only in-frame clones, not every one. The sample has roughly 110,000 clones, just under 95% seen once. This specimen was peripheral blood, taken in the third trimester of pregnancy. The origin of the receptors is a female donor in good health, enrolled as a control in a pregnancy study. The CDR3 runs from the conserved cysteine through the conserved F or W. D genes are given only for firm matches. Clone size is stated in some rows and not others, as once, few, many or a class when expanded.

V gene	J gene	D gene	clone size	CDR3 protein	CDR3 DNA
TRBV6-6	TRBJ1-4	-	-	CASSYSRHPTNEKLFF	TGTGCCAGCAGTTACTCGAGACACCCAACTAATGAAAAACTGTTTTTT
TRBV7-8	TRBJ1-1	-	-	CASSVRGRSEAFF	TGTGCCAGCAGCGTAAGGGGTAGGTCTGAAGCTTTCTTT
TRBV6-5	TRBJ1-1	-	-	CASSYSGTRAFF	TGTGCCAGCAGTTACTCCGGGACACGAGCTTTCTTT
TRBV7-9	TRBJ2-7	TRBD2	-	CASSSTGLADYEQYF	TGTGCCAGCAGCAGCACCGGACTAGCGGACTACGAGCAGTACTTC
TRBV11-2	TRBJ2-6	TRBD1	-	CASSSNRDRGSGANVLTF	TGTGCCAGCAGCTCGAACCGGGACAGGGGATCAGGGGCCAACGTCCTGACTTTC
TRBV7-9	TRBJ2-1	TRBD2	-	CASSLDYSGGLSSYNEQFF	TGTGCCAGCAGCTTAGACTATAGCGGGGGCTTGAGCTCCTACAATGAGCAGTTCTTC
TRBV6-5	TRBJ1-1	TRBD1	-	CASTDRRDSEAFF	TGTGCCAGCACCGACCGCCGGGACAGTGAAGCTTTCTTT
TRBV5-1	TRBJ1-1	TRBD1	-	CASSRGQGMPEAFF	TGCGCCAGCAGCAGAGGACAGGGAATGCCTGAAGCTTTCTTT
TRBV5-4	TRBJ2-7	-	once	CASREPGQIYEQYF	TGTGCCAGCAGGGAGCCGGGACAAATCTACGAGCAGTACTTC
TRBV5-6	TRBJ1-1	-	few	CASSPTGYTEAFF	TGTGCCAGCAGCCCGACAGGCTACACTGAAGCTTTCTTT
TRBV6-5	TRBJ1-1	TRBD1	-	CASSSPLDRKAFF	TGTGCCAGCAGTTCTCCTTTGGACAGGAAAGCTTTCTTT
TRBV5-8	TRBJ2-6	-	once	CASSLDRGTGANVLTF	TGTGCCAGCAGCTTGGATCGGGGGACTGGGGCCAACGTCCTGACTTTC
TRBV29-1	TRBJ1-1	-	-	CSGTSDRGGTEAFF	TGCAGCGGAACCAGCGACCGCGGGGGGACTGAAGCTTTCTTT
TRBV5-6	TRBJ1-2	-	-	CASSRAIFGDYGYTF	TGTGCCAGCAGCCGAGCGATTTTCGGGGACTATGGCTACACCTTC
TRBV25-1	TRBJ1-1	-	-	CASSAGNTEAFF	TGTGCCAGCAGTGCGGGAAACACTGAAGCTTTCTTT
TRBV5-4	TRBJ2-6	-	-	CASSLGGNLLTGANVLTF	TGTGCCAGCAGCTTGGGCGGAAATCTCCTGACTGGGGCCAACGTCCTGACTTTC
TRBV19	TRBJ2-1	TRBD2	-	CASSISLAGGPLYNEQFF	TGTGCCAGTAGTATATCACTAGCGGGGGGGCCCTTGTACAATGAGCAGTTCTTC
TRBV2	TRBJ1-1	TRBD1	-	CASRQPGQGADTEAFF	TGTGCCAGCAGACAACCGGGACAGGGGGCTGACACTGAAGCTTTCTTT
TRBV19	TRBJ1-4	-	-	CARVGQILNEKLFF	TGTGCCAGGGTCGGACAGATTCTAAATGAAAAACTGTTTTTT
TRBV4-2	TRBJ1-5	TRBD1	once	CASSPGTGQGEGQPQHF	TGTGCCAGCAGCCCAGGGACTGGACAGGGAGAAGGTCAGCCCCAGCATTTT
TRBV9	TRBJ2-3	-	-	CASSVVPVSTDTQYF	TGTGCCAGCAGCGTAGTGCCAGTTAGCACAGATACGCAGTATTTT
TRBV18	TRBJ2-7	TRBD2	once	CASSPTPSGSSYEQYF	TGTGCCAGCTCACCGACGCCTAGCGGATCGTCCTACGAGCAGTACTTC
TRBV6-4	TRBJ2-2	-	-	CASSPGDTGELFF	TGTGCCAGCAGTCCAGGGGACACCGGGGAGCTGTTTTTT
TRBV5-1	TRBJ1-2	-	-	CASSLAGGAQTYGYTF	TGCGCCAGCAGCTTGGCCGGGGGGGCGCAGACCTATGGCTACACCTTC
TRBV4-2	TRBJ1-3	-	-	CASSQDLQGPGNTIYF	TGTGCCAGCAGCCAAGATCTTCAGGGGCCAGGAAACACCATATATTTT
TRBV30	TRBJ2-3	-	-	CAWTAGRGITDTQYF	TGTGCCTGGACCGCGGGGCGGGGAATCACAGATACGCAGTATTTT
TRBV9	TRBJ2-7	-	-	CASSPLPTASYEQYF	TGTGCCAGCAGCCCCCTCCCGACAGCCTCCTACGAGCAGTACTTC
TRBV5-1	TRBJ2-7	-	-	CASSSNVADYEQYF	TGCGCCAGCAGTTCGAACGTCGCGGACTACGAGCAGTACTTC
TRBV15	TRBJ2-7	TRBD2	-	CATSRASGGSYEQYF	TGTGCCACCAGCAGAGCTAGCGGGGGCTCCTACGAGCAGTACTTC
TRBV7-3	TRBJ2-5	TRBD2	-	CASSLRGGLIGSGGQETQYF	TGTGCCAGCAGCTTAAGGGGGGGACTAATCGGATCCGGGGGGCAAGAGACCCAGTACTTC
TRBV10-3	TRBJ1-2	TRBD1	-	CAISEFLLGQKGAGGYGYTF	TGTGCCATCAGTGAGTTTTTATTGGGACAGAAGGGAGCTGGTGGCTATGGCTACACCTTC
TRBV9	TRBJ2-1	TRBD2	-	CASSAGEGSYNEQFF	TGTGCCAGCAGCGCTGGGGAGGGCTCCTACAATGAGCAGTTCTTC
TRBV11-3	TRBJ2-1	TRBD1	-	CASSLRLWTGGYNEQFF	TGTGCCAGCAGCTTACGCCTATGGACAGGGGGCTACAATGAGCAGTTCTTC
TRBV6-5	TRBJ2-3	-	-	CASSYSGRGSTDTQYF	TGTGCCAGCAGTTACTCGGGGCGGGGAAGCACAGATACGCAGTATTTT
TRBV6-1	TRBJ2-5	-	-	CASSERDRETQYF	TGTGCCAGCAGTGAGAGGGATCGAGAGACCCAGTACTTC
TRBV6-6	TRBJ2-1	TRBD1	-	CASTGQGAKDEQFF	TGTGCCAGCACCGGACAGGGGGCAAAGGATGAGCAGTTCTTC
TRBV19	TRBJ1-2	TRBD1	-	CASSTGQGAGGYTF	TGTGCCAGTAGTACGGGACAGGGGGCGGGTGGCTACACCTTC
TRBV11-3	TRBJ2-3	TRBD2	once	CASSLNREVGTDTQYF	TGTGCCAGCAGCTTAAACCGGGAGGTCGGCACAGATACGCAGTATTTT
TRBV6-1	TRBJ1-1	TRBD1	-	CASRQGRRMNTEAFF	TGTGCCAGCCGACAGGGACGAAGGATGAACACTGAAGCTTTCTTT
TRBV7-9	TRBJ2-7	TRBD1	-	CASSLDRGKQYF	TGTGCCAGCAGCTTAGACAGGGGAAAGCAGTACTTC
TRBV7-2	TRBJ2-7	TRBD1	-	CASSPGDRPYEQYF	TGTGCCAGCAGCCCTGGGGACAGGCCCTACGAGCAGTACTTC
TRBV11-1	TRBJ2-1	-	-	CASSPWGGAGYNEQFF	TGTGCCAGCAGCCCCTGGGGGGGGGCGGGGTACAATGAGCAGTTCTTC
TRBV5-4	TRBJ2-7	-	-	CASSLGPRTDTYEQYF	TGTGCCAGCAGCTTGGGACCCCGGACAGATACCTACGAGCAGTACTTC
TRBV9	TRBJ2-7	TRBD2	-	CASTPSGDGSYEQYF	TGTGCCAGCACCCCTAGCGGGGACGGCTCCTACGAGCAGTACTTC
TRBV6-1	TRBJ1-5	-	-	CASSASGGAPRQPQHF	TGTGCCAGCAGTGCCTCGGGGGGGGCGCCGAGACAGCCCCAGCATTTT
TRBV11-2	TRBJ2-3	-	-	CASSLDLAAVSQYF	TGTGCCAGCAGCTTAGATCTGGCTGCCGTGTCGCAGTATTTT
TRBV18	TRBJ1-4	-	-	CASSPTIAAREKLFF	TGTGCCAGCTCACCTACGATCGCGGCCCGAGAAAAACTGTTTTTT
TRBV30	TRBJ1-1	-	few	CAWSADVASETFF	TGTGCCTGGAGTGCCGACGTAGCGTCCGAAACTTTCTTT
TRBV27	TRBJ2-1	-	-	CASSFTTGGYNEQFF	TGTGCCAGCAGTTTCACGACAGGAGGCTACAATGAGCAGTTCTTC
TRBV9	TRBJ1-1	-	-	CASSVGDGGEYTEAFF	TGTGCCAGCAGCGTAGGAGATGGGGGGGAGTACACTGAAGCTTTCTTT
TRBV7-2	TRBJ2-7	-	-	CASSLVNGGHYEQYF	TGTGCCAGCAGCTTAGTAAACGGGGGGCACTACGAGCAGTACTTC
TRBV2	TRBJ1-3	-	-	CASRGWTAGSGNTIYF	TGTGCCAGCAGAGGTTGGACAGCCGGCTCTGGAAACACCATATATTTT
TRBV10-3	TRBJ2-7	-	-	CATLNAIGVNEQYF	TGTGCCACCCTAAACGCGATAGGGGTAAACGAGCAGTACTTC
TRBV27	TRBJ2-7	-	-	CASSPRQVSYGQYF	TGTGCCAGCAGTCCCCGACAGGTTTCCTACGGGCAGTACTTC
TRBV6-1	TRBJ1-1	TRBD1	once	CASGDRATLNTEAFF	TGTGCCAGCGGGGACAGGGCCACCCTGAACACTGAAGCTTTCTTT
TRBV5-6	TRBJ1-4	-	-	CASSRTRLGAYEKLFF	TGTGCCAGCAGCCGAACCCGGTTGGGGGCTTATGAAAAACTGTTTTTT
TRBV25-1	TRBJ1-2	-	once	CASSGAGANYTF	TGTGCCAGCAGTGGGGCAGGTGCTAACTACACCTTC
TRBV4-3	TRBJ2-7	-	-	CASSLTRGAYEQYF	TGCGCCAGCAGCCTAACCCGGGGGGCTTACGAGCAGTACTTC
TRBV18	TRBJ1-3	-	-	CASSRDRPASSGNTIYF	TGTGCCAGCTCACGAGACAGGCCTGCCTCCTCTGGAAACACCATATATTTT
TRBV15	TRBJ2-3	-	once	CATSRDRGNPDTQYF	TGTGCCACCAGCAGAGATCGGGGTAACCCAGATACGCAGTATTTT